Each of the 12 T cell receptor beta chains below was sequenced from the same sample in a study of T cell responses to AZD1222 COVID-19 vaccine. Profiling relied on immunoSEQ multiplex PCR, and the TCRdb table lists in-frame clones only, not all of them. The sample lists about 160,000 clones, 92% seen once, with roughly 4.4% in the top ten. Sequencing was performed on peripheral blood, taken on day 0 of MenACWY control vaccination. These receptors originate from an adult in good health.

The rearrangement joins TRBV11-1 to TRBJ2-5; 8 bases line up with TRBD2. V gave up 5 bases and J gave up 5 bases; unmatched junction bases: 7. Germline lookup yields CDR1 SGHAT and CDR2 FQDESV (reference sequence). The CDR3 spans 14 residues. The CDR3 here is CASSTSGRRETQYF. DNA of the CDR3: TGTGCCAGCAGCACAAGCGGGAGACGGGAGACCCAGTACTTC.

The rearrangement links TRBV5-1 to TRBJ2-6, with 12 positions matching TRBD2. The ends lost 4 bases at V and 2 bases at J; junction bases unmatched: 10. Germline CDR1 SGHRS, CDR2 YFSETQ. CDR3 length: 19 residues. CDR3 in DNA: TGCGCCAGCAGCCGCTTACCGGGACTAGCGGGTACTGGGGCCAACGTCCTGACTTTC. Amino acid sequence: CASSRLPGLAGTGANVLTF.

The chain carries TRBV5-4 and TRBJ2-1; 11 bases fit TRBD2. Looked up from germline, CDR1 is SGHNT and CDR2 is YYREEE (reference sequence). Trimming cost V 5 bases and J 3 bases; bases outside gene matches: 4. The CDR3 consists of 15 residues. The CDR3 region has the DNA TGTGCCAGCAGGTCGGGACTAGCGGACTACAATGAGCAGTTCTTC. Its protein product is CASRSGLADYNEQFF.

The chain has TRBV19 and TRBJ1-4; a weak D match, TRBD1 (5 bases). Trimming stripped 5 bases from V and 7 bases from J, with 11 bases between. CDR1 and CDR2 (germline): LNHDA, SQIVND (reference sequence). The CDR3 has 13 residues. The DNA of the CDR3 is TGTGCCAGTAGTTGGCAGGGAGGTGAAAAACTGTTTTTT. This gives the protein CASSWQGGEKLFF. Full variable domain (remainder filled in from reference TRBV19 and TRBJ1-4): DGGITQSPKYLFRKEGQNVTLSCEQNLNHDAMYWYRQDPGQGLRLIYYSQIVNDFQKGDIAEGYSVSREKKESFPLTVTSAQKNPTAFYLCASSWQGGEKLFFGSGTQLSVL.

V gene TRBV11-2 combines with J gene TRBJ2-2; TRBD1 might be the D (6 bases). This CDR3 contains 15 residues. Germline V CDR1 and CDR2: SGHAT, FQNNGV. The germline V and J ends were trimmed by 0 bases and 3 bases, with 8 bases remaining between them. In nucleotides, the CDR3 is TGTGCCAGCAGCTTAGATCGGACAGACACCGGGGAGCTGTTTTTT. Protein sequence: CASSLDRTDTGELFF.

This chain links TRBV3-1 (or the pseudogene TRBV3-2) with TRBJ1-2; D perhaps matches TRBD1 (6 bases). The CDR3 spans 13 residues. In germline, CDR1 is LGHDT, CDR2 YNNKEL (reference sequence). Trimming removed 5 bases from V and 4 bases from J, with 11 bases in between. Here the CDR3 reads CASSVRGSYGYTF. Written as DNA, the CDR3 is TGTGCCAGCAGCGTTAGGGGGTCCTATGGCTACACCTTC.

V is TRBV5-1 and J is TRBJ1-4; no clear D gene. This CDR3 region has 13 residues. Germline CDR1 is SGHRS and CDR2 is YFSETQ. Trimming shortened V by 2 bases and J by 1 base, and 3 bases separated the two germline ends. DNA of the CDR3: TGCGCCAGCAGCTTTCTAACTAATGAAAAACTGTTTTTT. As protein: CASSFLTNEKLFF.

The chain links TRBV19 to TRBJ1-2, with D unresolved. The CDR3 runs to 11 residues. From germline, CDR1 is LNHDA and CDR2 SQIVND (reference sequence). Trimming stripped 6 bases from V and 4 bases from J, with 6 bases between. CDR3 residues: CASSGGYGYTF. The CDR3 DNA sequence: TGTGCCAGTAGCGGCGGCTATGGCTACACCTTC.

The chain employs TRBV2 and TRBJ2-3; 15 bases map to TRBD2. J lost 7 bases, V lost 6 bases, and 5 bases had no gene match. CDR1 is SNHLY, CDR2 FYNNEI, per germline. This CDR3 comprises 15 residues. CDR3 DNA: TGTGCCAGCAGCGGACTAGCGGGGGGGGGTAATACGCAGTATTTT. Its protein product is CASSGLAGGGNTQYF.

The rearrangement joins TRBV18 to TRBJ2-1; tentatively, D is TRBD1 (6 bases). V was cut by 2 bases and J by 0 bases, with 8 bases left in between. The V gene's germline CDR1 is KGHSH and CDR2 LQKENI. The CDR3 is 15 residues long. The CDR3 spells CASSPATGSYNEQFF. CDR3 DNA: TGTGCCAGCTCACCAGCGACAGGCTCCTACAATGAGCAGTTCTTC.

The genes are TRBV2 and TRBJ2-7; the D is unclear. CDR1 and CDR2 from the germline V gene are SNHLY and FYNNEI. CDR3 length equals 12 residues. Trimming pared 7 bases from V and 0 bases from J, leaving 7 bases between. The CDR3 is CASKATSYEQYF. DNA for the CDR3: TGTGCCAGCAAGGCTACCTCCTACGAGCAGTACTTC.

The chain uses TRBV5-4 and TRBJ1-4; D is unclear. This CDR3 contains 14 residues. V shed 4 bases and J shed 6 bases, with 13 bases lying between them. Germline V gives CDR1 SGHNT, CDR2 YYREEE (reference sequence). As DNA, the CDR3 is TGTGCCAGCAGCCCGGGCCTCAGAGATGAAAAACTGTTTTTT. Its translation: CASSPGLRDEKLFF. Combining the CDR3 with reference TRBV5-4 and TRBJ1-4 gives the whole variable domain ETGVTQSPTHLIKTRGQQVTLRCSSQSGHNTVSWYQQALGQGPQFIFQYYREEENGRGNFPPRFSGLQFPNYSSELNVNALELDDSALYLCASSPGLRDEKLFFGSGTQLSVL.